This T cell receptor beta chain derives from a study of blood T cells in healthy people across ages. The authors extracted at least 5.5 micrograms of total RNA per sample. Regarding the study as a whole: When set beside aged donors, long-lived donors presented more naive CD4+ cells and higher diversity.

Primers used in a second PCR of about 6 to 11 cycles were a sample-barcoded 5' primer and a J-beta primer mix. The template-switch adaptor, which had 12 random nucleotides, put a tag on each cDNA molecule. TCRdb redid the calling of the 5' RACE reads with MiXCR, one entry per CDR3 protein. The table lists about 1,500,000 distinct CDR3 sequences, 42% of them singletons. Germline CDR1 is ENHRY and CDR2 is SYGVKD. This CDR3 is built from 14 residues. Notes on this clonotype: Its specificity is unknown. The junction departs from germline at one end; a sequencing error may be responsible.

J is TRBJ2-3 and V is TRBV10-3, with D possibly being TRBD1 (6 bases). The sequence came from a woman under 30 in good health. What was sequenced was blood. The CDR3 reads CTISEGTPTGSGYF. The DNA of the CDR3 is TGTACCATCAGTGAGGGGACCCCCACAGGGTCCGGGTATTTT.